Sequencing of this T cell receptor (beta chain) was carried out in a study of T-cell memory formation after mild COVID-19. TCRdb independently ran MiXCR on the 5' RACE reads; one entry per CDR3 protein. Here the sample spans about 340,000 distinct CDR3 sequences, approximately 15% being singletons. In its sample, this clonotype was seen a few times. The sample comprised PBMCs or a T cell subset sorted from them (not recorded which). This clonotype originated in a young man who had mild COVID-19 (a few samples of this study predate the infection). Cell type and time point are not known.

This CDR3 is CASSGSKAFEQYF. The CDR3 DNA sequence: TGTGCCAGCAGCGGCTCTAAGGCGTTCGAGCAGTACTTC. The rearrangement links TRBV13 to TRBJ2-7; D is uncertain. The CDR3 extends over 13 amino acids. Per germline, CDR1 PRHDT and CDR2 FYEKMQ (reference sequence). Trimming cost V 5 bases and J 6 bases, with 14 bases left between them.